A few counts support the clone carrying this T cell receptor beta chain. The V and J ends lost 11 bases and 5 bases, in that order; junction bases with no gene match: 6. The CDR3 spans 12 residues. In germline, CDR1 is ENHRY, CDR2 SYGVKD. This sample is drawn from a study of T-cell memory formation after mild COVID-19. Constant-segment primers served in 5'RACE that generated TCR alpha and TCR beta cDNA libraries bearing sample barcodes and UMIs. TCRdb re-called the 5' RACE reads with MiXCR, one entry per CDR3 protein. The sample shows about 350,000 distinct CDR3 sequences, roughly an eighth of them seen only once.

V usage is TRBV10-3 and J usage is TRBJ1-2; 9 bases are a match to TRBD1. The source of this sequence is a young man who had mild COVID-19 (a few samples of this study predate the infection). Cell type and time point are not known. Specimen: PBMCs or a T cell subset sorted from them (not recorded which). The CDR3 protein is CAATGGSYGYTF. Written as DNA, the CDR3 is TGTGCCGCCACAGGGGGCAGTTATGGCTACACCTTC.